Listed below are T cell receptor beta chains from one sample, sequenced in a study of CD4+ T cells in melanoma. Sequencing used immunoSEQ multiplex PCR; TCRdb keeps in-frame clones, though not all of them. The sample has approximately 12,000 clones, roughly 66% seen once; the top ten hold around 12%. The sample taken for sequencing was cells from a culture (not recorded whether cultured in vitro). These TCRs come from a human donor with melanoma. Both conserved end residues are part of each CDR3. A D gene is named only where the DNA matches it firmly. Where a row states a size, it is once, few, many or the class of an expanded clone; other rows omit it.

>few|TRBJ1-6|TRBD1|TRBV5-4
TGTGCCACCGGGACAGGGTGGATTTCACCCCTCCACTTT
CATGTGWISPLHF
>few|TRBJ2-7|TRBD1|TRBV11-2
TGTGCCAGCAGCTCATACAGGGGATCCGCCTACGAGCAGTACTTC
CASSSYRGSAYEQYF
>NA|TRBJ2-7|NA|TRBV11-2
TGTGCCAGCAGCTTTGTGGGAACAATGTCCTACGAGCAGTACTTC
CASSFVGTMSYEQYF
>few|TRBJ1-6|NA|TRBV4-1
TGCGCCAGCAGCCAAGTAATCACAAGGAATTCACCCCTCCACTTT
CASSQVITRNSPLHF
>NA|TRBJ2-3|NA|TRBV5-1
TGCGCCAGCAGCTTGGCTAGTACAGGGTGGGAAGATACGCAGTATTTT
CASSLASTGWEDTQYF
>NA|TRBJ1-2|TRBD1|TRBV5-1
TGCGCCAGCAGCAGGGGGACAGGGGGAGAGTTGGGCTACACCTTC
CASSRGTGGELGYTF
>NA|TRBJ1-6|TRBD1|TRBV2
TGTGCCAGCAGTGCCCCCGGGACAGGGGCGGCCTATAATTCACCCCTCCACTTT
CASSAPGTGAAYNSPLHF
>few|TRBJ1-2|TRBD1|TRBV30
TGTGCCTGGAGTGTCGGGACAGTCTATGGCTACACCTTC
CAWSVGTVYGYTF
>few|TRBJ1-1|NA|TRBV16
TGTGCCAGCAGCCAAACAGGATATACTGAAGCTTTCTTT
CASSQTGYTEAFF
>NA|TRBJ2-1|TRBD2|TRBV30
TGTGCCTGGAGTAGGAGCGGGGGCCGAGGGGAGCAGTTCTTC
CAWSRSGGRGEQFF
>NA|TRBJ1-1|TRBD1|TRBV6-6
TGTGCCAGCACTAGACAGGGGTGGAACACTGAAGCTTTCTTT
CASTRQGWNTEAFF
>NA|TRBJ1-1|TRBD1|TRBV30
TGTGCCTGGAGTGTAGTCAGGGGGGCCCCGGGCACTGAAGCTTTCTTT
CAWSVVRGAPGTEAFF
>NA|TRBJ1-1|NA|TRBV7-2
TGTGCCAGCAGCTTAGTCGCAGGGAACACTGAAGCTTTCTTT
CASSLVAGNTEAFF
>once|TRBJ1-6|NA|TRBV7-6
TGTGCCAGCAGCTTAGCTTTCGACTATTCACCCCTCCACTTT
CASSLAFDYSPLHF
>NA|TRBJ2-1|NA|TRBV10-1
TGCGCCAGCAGTGAGCGTCGGGGCCCGGAGTGGGAGCAGTTCTTC
CASSERRGPEWEQFF
>NA|TRBJ2-2|NA|TRBV5-4
TGTGCCAGCAGCCTGGGGGTCCGGCAGGACTACACCGGGGAGCTGTTTTTT
CASSLGVRQDYTGELFF
>NA|TRBJ2-1|NA|TRBV9
TGTGCCAGCAGCGTAGCTTTGAGGGGCGGGAATGAGCAGTTCTTC
CASSVALRGGNEQFF
>NA|TRBJ1-2|TRBD1|TRBV7-8
TGTGCCAGCAGCCGCCGGGACAGGGGCTATGGCTACACCTTC
CASSRRDRGYGYTF